Below, 31 T cell receptor beta chains from the same sample are listed, as sequenced in a study of T cell changes during pregnancy in multiple sclerosis. The method was immunoSEQ multiplex PCR; TCRdb's version includes in-frame clones alone and lacks a portion of them. In the table there are about 100,000 clones, around 93% of which are singletons. Sequencing used peripheral blood, obtained after pregnancy. The receptors were gathered from a female donor with multiple sclerosis, enrolled in a pregnancy study.

CDR3 loop: CASSRLTSQGGTDTQYF. In DNA form, the CDR3 reads TGTGCCAGTAGTCGCTTGACTAGCCAAGGGGGAACAGATACGCAGTATTTT. This rearrangement joins TRBV19 to TRBJ2-3, with D possibly TRBD2 on 7 matching bases. Looked up from germline, CDR1 is LNHDA and CDR2 is SQIVND (reference sequence). V lost 5 bases and J lost 3, with 21 bases in between. The length of the CDR3 is 17 residues.

A few counts support this clone. The V call is TRBV6-1, the J call TRBJ1-1, with a tentative D call TRBD1 (6 bases). This CDR3 has 13 amino acids. Germline CDR1 reads MNHNS; CDR2 reads SASEGT. Trimming pared 7 bases from V and 0 bases from J, leaving 9 bases between. CDR3 sequence: CASIGQMNTEAFF. The CDR3 DNA is TGTGCCAGCATCGGACAGATGAACACTGAAGCTTTCTTT.

This chain's CDR3 is CASSLTKGGGTEAFF. CDR3 sequence (DNA): TGTGCCAGCAGTTTGACAAAAGGGGGTGGCACTGAAGCTTTCTTT. The genes are TRBV27 and TRBJ1-1; D might be TRBD1 (6 bases). CDR1 and CDR2 (germline): MNHEY, SMNVEV (reference sequence). Trimming took 3 bases from V and 4 from J, leaving 15 bases between them. This CDR3 has 15 residues.

CDR3 nucleotides: TGCGCCAGCAGCTTAAGCGGGAATGTTGAGCAGTTCTTC. This codes for CASSLSGNVEQFF. The gene calls are TRBV5-1 and TRBJ2-1; 7 positions match TRBD2. V dropped 2 bases and J dropped 9; count of bases not matched to a gene: 5. The CDR3 runs to 13 residues. Germline values: CDR1 SGHRS, CDR2 YFSETQ.

The J gene is TRBJ2-5, the V gene TRBV7-6, with D maybe TRBD2 (7 bases). V was clipped by 1 base and J by 5 bases, with 11 bases between them. There are 14 residues in the CDR3. The germline gives CDR1 SGHVS, CDR2 FNYEAQ. This chain's CDR3 is CASSLGGGAETQYF. CDR3 nucleotide sequence: TGTGCCAGCAGCTTAGGTGGGGGGGCCGAGACCCAGTACTTC. Together with reference TRBV7-6 and TRBJ2-5, the CDR3 gives the full variable domain: GAGVSQSPRYKVTKRGQDVALRCDPISGHVSLYWYRQALGQGPEFLTYFNYEAQQDKSGLPNDRFSAERPEGSISTLTIQRTEQRDSAMYRCASSLGGGAETQYFGPGTRLLVL.

V and J are TRBV27 and TRBJ1-6, with 12 bases matching TRBD1. V dropped 5 bases and J dropped 9; count of bases not matched to a gene: 5. Germline V gene data show CDR1 as MNHEY and CDR2 as SMNVEV (reference sequence). There are 15 residues in the CDR3. The CDR3 coding sequence is TGTGCCAGCAGTGCCGGGACAGGGGGCCCTTCACCCCTCCACTTT. This gives the protein CASSAGTGGPSPLHF.

V and J are TRBV29-1 and TRBJ1-2; maybe TRBD1 (5 bases). Germline CDR1 is SQVTM and CDR2 is ANQGSEA. The CDR3 is 13 amino acids. V was cut by 3 bases and J by 5 bases, with 13 bases left in between. CDR3 bases: TGCAGCGTTGACCCCAGGGAAGTGTATGGCTACACCTTC. Translation gives CSVDPREVYGYTF.

The rearrangement uses TRBV6-1 and TRBJ1-2; a possible D gene is TRBD1 (6 bases). Germline CDR1 MNHNS, CDR2 SASEGT. The CDR3 covers 14 residues. V was shortened by 2 bases and J by 3 bases, with 10 bases between the two germline ends. CDR3 protein: CASSERAGDYGYTF. CDR3 sequence (DNA): TGTGCCAGCAGTGAACGGGCAGGGGACTATGGCTACACCTTC.

The J gene is TRBJ1-5, the V gene TRBV6-5; D is unclear. This CDR3 is 16 amino acids long. Germline-derived CDR1 and CDR2 are MNHEY and SVGAGI. Trimming took off 4 bases at V and 0 bases at J, with 13 bases between the two ends. This CDR3 reads CASSSTFTVSNQPQHF. The CDR3, as DNA: TGTGCCAGCAGTTCCACTTTCACAGTTAGCAATCAGCCCCAGCATTTT.

The chain has TRBV6-5 and TRBJ1-1; possible D gene TRBD1, 5 bases. CDR1 and CDR2 from the germline V gene are MNHEY and SVGAGI. The CDR3 totals 14 residues. Between the trimmed V and J ends, which lost 2 bases and 10 bases, there was a span of 17 bases. CDR3 sequence reads: CASSYRGEGRGAFF. In DNA form, the CDR3 reads TGTGCCAGCAGTTACCGGGGGGAAGGACGCGGAGCTTTCTTT.

The rearrangement joins TRBV19 to TRBJ2-3, with TRBD1 as a possible D gene (6 bases). The CDR3 totals 14 residues. Deletions cut 4 bases from V and 0 bases from J, with 8 bases between. Germline assignment: CDR1 LNHDA and CDR2 SQIVND (reference sequence). CDR3 loop: CASSKDSSTDTQYF. DNA of the CDR3: TGTGCCAGTAGTAAGGACAGTAGCACAGATACGCAGTATTTT.

The genes are TRBV6-1 and TRBJ2-6; tentatively, D is TRBD1 (5 bases). Trimming removed 7 bases from V and 0 bases from J, with 10 bases in between. CDR1 is MNHNS, CDR2 SASEGT, per germline. The CDR3 extends over 15 amino acids. CDR3 DNA: TGTGCCAGCAACTCACAGGACTCTGGGGCCAACGTCCTGACTTTC. It translates to CASNSQDSGANVLTF.

The chain joins TRBV7-9 to TRBJ1-2; 9 bases align to TRBD1. This CDR3 has 14 residues. Germline CDR1 and CDR2: SEHNR and FQNEAQ (reference sequence). The V segment lost 4 bases and the J segment 4 bases; nucleotides outside the gene matches: 4. This chain's CDR3 is CASSSGQGSYGYTF. In nucleotides, the CDR3 is TGTGCCAGCAGCTCGGGACAGGGATCCTATGGCTACACCTTC.

The chain is built from TRBV30 and TRBJ1-2; 7 nucleotides line up with TRBD1. Germline trimming cut 4 bases from V and 4 bases from J; bases unmatched to any gene: 21. There are 18 residues in the CDR3. Germline V gives CDR1 GTSNPN, CDR2 SVGIG (reference sequence). The CDR3 DNA reads TGTGCCTGGACCATCGGGGGGGACAGCCGGTGGTCGGCCTATGGCTACACCTTC. It is translated as CAWTIGGDSRWSAYGYTF.

The chain joins TRBV19 to TRBJ1-5; D might be TRBD1 (6 bases). Germline assignment: CDR1 LNHDA and CDR2 SQIVND (reference sequence). CDR3 size: 13 residues. Trimming shortened V by 10 bases and J by 4 bases, and 14 bases separated the two germline ends. The CDR3, as DNA: TGTGCCATCGGGGGGGCGGGGAATCAGCCCCAGCATTTT. Protein sequence: CAIGGAGNQPQHF.

This clone occurred once. This chain links TRBV5-6 with TRBJ2-3; D is undetermined. The CDR3 runs 14 residues. Germline V gene lookup returns CDR1 SGHDT and CDR2 YYEEEE. The V gene lost 1 base and the J gene lost 2 bases, with 8 bases spanning the gap. CDR3 sequence: CASSLLAPTDTQYF. DNA of the CDR3: TGTGCCAGCAGCTTGTTGGCCCCCACAGATACGCAGTATTTT.

The chain carries TRBV28 and TRBJ1-3; no clear D gene. Trimming removed 5 bases from V and 7 bases from J, with 18 bases in between. Germline assignment: CDR1 MDHEN and CDR2 SYDVKM. The CDR3 spans 15 residues. In DNA form, the CDR3 reads TGTGCCAGCAGTCCAGCGGGAAGGGCTCCGAACACCATATATTTT. Protein product: CASSPAGRAPNTIYF.

The chain combines TRBV7-9 with TRBJ2-7, with TRBD1 matching 8 bases. The germline CDR1 and CDR2 sequences are SEHNR and FQNEAQ (reference sequence). V lost 5 bases and J lost 5; bases outside the gene matches: 8. The CDR3 is 14 residues long. For the CDR3, the DNA is TGTGCCAGCAGCCGAACCGGGACAGGCAACGAGCAGTACTTC. Translating it yields CASSRTGTGNEQYF.

The rearrangement joins TRBV19 to TRBJ1-1; 8 bases match TRBD1. Germline trimming cut 7 bases from V and 1 base from J; bases unmatched to any gene: 11. The CDR3 spans 16 residues. CDR1 LNHDA and CDR2 SQIVND come from the germline V gene (reference sequence). The CDR3: CASTADREFWNTEAFF. The CDR3 nucleotides read TGTGCCAGTACAGCGGACAGGGAGTTTTGGAACACTGAAGCTTTCTTT.

This clone was detected only once. The CDR3 sequence is CASSLARKPGQGSGANVLTF. DNA of the CDR3: TGTGCCAGCAGCTTAGCTAGAAAACCGGGACAGGGTTCCGGGGCCAACGTCCTGACTTTC. The J gene is TRBJ2-6, the V gene TRBV7-6; 9 bases line up with TRBD1. Germline CDR1 SGHVS, CDR2 FNYEAQ. The CDR3 loop spans 20 amino acids. V trimming: 0 bases; J trimming: 4 bases; junction bases outside the gene matches: 13.

This chain links TRBV6-5 with TRBJ2-2; D is perhaps TRBD2 (5 bases). V was clipped by 6 bases and J by 0 bases, with 11 bases between them. From germline, CDR1 is MNHEY and CDR2 SVGAGI. The CDR3 covers 15 residues. The DNA for the CDR3 is TGTGCCAGCAGCCAGCTCGGGGCGAACACCGGGGAGCTGTTTTTT. This gives the protein CASSQLGANTGELFF.

The rearrangement joins TRBV27 to TRBJ2-7, with TRBD2 identical over 9 bases. CDR3 length equals 17 residues. CDR1 and CDR2 from the germline V gene are MNHEY and SMNVEV (reference sequence). V lost 4 bases and J lost 6; bases outside the gene matches: 16. The CDR3 bases are TGTGCCAGCAGTTCCCCGGCTAGCGGGGCCTCGGGGCGCGAGCAGTACTTC. Its protein is CASSSPASGASGREQYF.

The J gene is TRBJ2-1, the V gene TRBV11-2; D possibly corresponds to TRBD2 (5 bases). The ends were cut back, 6 bases at V and 2 bases at J, with 17 bases in the middle. The CDR3 runs 16 residues. CDR1 is SGHAT and CDR2 is FQNNGV in the germline V gene. The CDR3 loop reads CASRLAGGGTYNEQFF. The CDR3 coding sequence is TGTGCCAGCAGGCTTGCCGGAGGTGGCACCTACAATGAGCAGTTCTTC. Full variable domain (missing parts from reference TRBV11-2 and TRBJ2-1): EAGVAQSPRYKIIEKRQSVAFWCNPISGHATLYWYQQILGQGPKLLIQFQNNGVVDDSQLPKDRFSAERLKGVDSTLKIQPAKLEDSAVYLCASRLAGGGTYNEQFFGPGTRLTVL.

V and J are TRBV5-1 and TRBJ1-1; the match to TRBD1 covers 10 bases. The CDR3 is 14 residues long. CDR1 is SGHRS and CDR2 is YFSETQ in the germline V gene. V shed 3 bases and J 6 bases; nucleotides not matched to a gene: 5. The CDR3 region is CASSSSGTGAEAFF. The CDR3 region has the DNA TGCGCCAGCAGCTCATCCGGGACAGGGGCTGAAGCTTTCTTT.

J is TRBJ1-3 and V is TRBV5-4; D not resolved. There are 14 residues in the CDR3. Trimming stripped 6 bases from V and 3 bases from J, with 13 bases between. CDR1 and CDR2 (germline): SGHNT, YYREEE (reference sequence). CDR3 amino acids: CASKRPGIGNTIYF. The CDR3 nucleotides are TGTGCCAGCAAACGACCGGGGATTGGAAACACCATATATTTT.

This chain uses TRBV6-6 with TRBJ2-7; 9 positions match TRBD1. The CDR3 has 14 residues. CDR1 is MNHNY and CDR2 is SVGAGI in the germline V gene (reference sequence). V lost 10 bases to trimming and J lost 11 bases; unmatched junction nucleotides: 18. In DNA, the CDR3 is TGTGCCACAGTGACCGGGGACAGGGCCCAAACGAAGTACTTC. This encodes CATVTGDRAQTKYF.

V is TRBV9 and J is TRBJ1-1; 8 positions agree with TRBD1. Germline V gene data show CDR1 as SGDLS and CDR2 as YYNGEE. V dropped 0 bases and J dropped 1; count of bases not matched to a gene: 5. CDR3 size: 16 residues. Here the CDR3 reads CASSVAGDRWNTEAFF. CDR3 bases: TGTGCCAGCAGCGTAGCGGGGGACAGGTGGAACACTGAAGCTTTCTTT.

The J gene is TRBJ2-7, the V gene TRBV5-4; 11 positions match TRBD2. The junction had 1 base not matched to a gene; V was cut back by 0 bases and J by 2 bases. From germline, CDR1 is SGHNT and CDR2 YYREEE (reference sequence). This CDR3 is 15 amino acids long. The CDR3 sequence: CASSLVLAGAYEQYF. In DNA form, the CDR3 reads TGTGCCAGCAGCTTGGTACTAGCGGGAGCCTACGAGCAGTACTTC.

The chain couples TRBV6-5 to TRBJ1-2; D gene unclear. Between the trimmed V and J ends, which lost 0 bases and 8 bases, there was a span of 10 bases. There are 13 residues in the CDR3. Germline V lookup: CDR1 MNHEY, CDR2 SVGAGI. CDR3 in DNA: TGTGCCAGCAGTTACTCGATCGGGAACGGCTACACCTTC. Its protein product is CASSYSIGNGYTF.

CDR3 sequence reads: CASSSIDSMNTEAFF. The CDR3 nucleotides are TGTGCCAGCAGCTCCATAGACAGTATGAACACTGAAGCTTTCTTT. The J gene is TRBJ1-1, the V gene TRBV7-9; weak D call: TRBD1 (5 bases). Germline V gene data show CDR1 as SEHNR and CDR2 as FQNEAQ (reference sequence). Trimming cost V 4 bases and J 0 bases, with 12 bases left between them. The CDR3 has 15 amino acids.

The rearrangement uses TRBV28 and TRBJ2-2, with D perhaps TRBD2 (5 bases). The germline V and J ends were trimmed by 6 bases and 5 bases, with 22 bases remaining between them. Germline CDR1 reads MDHEN; CDR2 reads SYDVKM. The CDR3 runs to 17 residues. This CDR3 reads CASRVAARTLRTGELFF. The CDR3 DNA follows: TGTGCCAGCAGGGTAGCCGCGAGGACTTTGAGAACCGGGGAGCTGTTTTTT.